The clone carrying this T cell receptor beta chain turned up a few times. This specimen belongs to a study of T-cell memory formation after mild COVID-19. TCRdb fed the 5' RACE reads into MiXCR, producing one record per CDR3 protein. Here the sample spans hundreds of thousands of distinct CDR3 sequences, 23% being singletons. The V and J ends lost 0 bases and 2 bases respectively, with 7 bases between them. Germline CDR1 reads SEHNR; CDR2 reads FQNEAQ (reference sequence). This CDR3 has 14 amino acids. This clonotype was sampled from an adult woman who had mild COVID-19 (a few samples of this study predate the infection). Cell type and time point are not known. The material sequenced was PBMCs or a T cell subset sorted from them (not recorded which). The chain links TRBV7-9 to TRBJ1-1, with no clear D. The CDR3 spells CASSLASSNTEAFF. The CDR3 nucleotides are TGTGCCAGCAGCTTAGCTTCCAGCAACACTGAAGCTTTCTTT.